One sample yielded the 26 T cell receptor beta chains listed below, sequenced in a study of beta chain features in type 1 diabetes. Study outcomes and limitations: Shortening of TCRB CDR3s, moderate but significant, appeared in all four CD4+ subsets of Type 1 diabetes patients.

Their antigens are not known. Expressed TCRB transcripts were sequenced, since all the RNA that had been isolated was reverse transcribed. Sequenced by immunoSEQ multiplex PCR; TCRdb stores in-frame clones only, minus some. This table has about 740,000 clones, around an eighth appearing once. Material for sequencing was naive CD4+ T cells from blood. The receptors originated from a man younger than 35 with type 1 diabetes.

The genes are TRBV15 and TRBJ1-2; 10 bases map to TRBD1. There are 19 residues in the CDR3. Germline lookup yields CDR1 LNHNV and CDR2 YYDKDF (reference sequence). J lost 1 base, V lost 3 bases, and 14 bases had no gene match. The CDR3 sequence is CATSSLTFPTGGSNYGYTF. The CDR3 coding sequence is TGTGCCACCAGCAGCCTAACCTTTCCGACAGGGGGCAGTAACTATGGCTACACCTTC. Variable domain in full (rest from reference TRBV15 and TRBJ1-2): DAMVIQNPRYQVTQFGKPVTLSCSQTLNHNVMYWYQQKSSQAPKLLFHYYDKDFNNEADTPDNFQSRRPNTSFCFLDIRSPGLGDTAMYLCATSSLTFPTGGSNYGYTFGSGTRLTVV.

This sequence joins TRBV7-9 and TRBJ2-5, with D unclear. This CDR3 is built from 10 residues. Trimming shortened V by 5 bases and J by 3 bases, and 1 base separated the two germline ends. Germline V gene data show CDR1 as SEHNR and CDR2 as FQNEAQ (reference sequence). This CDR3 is CASSEETQYF. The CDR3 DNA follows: TGTGCCAGCAGCGAAGAGACCCAGTACTTC. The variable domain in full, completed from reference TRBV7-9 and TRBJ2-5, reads DTGVSQNPRHKITKRGQNVTFRCDPISEHNRLYWYRQTLGQGPEFLTYFQNEAQLEKSRLLSDRFSAERPKGSFSTLEIQRTEQGDSAMYLCASSEETQYFGPGTRLLVL.

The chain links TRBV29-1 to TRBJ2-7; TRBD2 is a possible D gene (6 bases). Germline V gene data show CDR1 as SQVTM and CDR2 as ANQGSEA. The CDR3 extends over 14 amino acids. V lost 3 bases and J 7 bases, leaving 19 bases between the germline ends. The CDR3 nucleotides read TGCAGCGTTGACGGGGGACTGTTGCCAGATGAGCAGTACTTC. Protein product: CSVDGGLLPDEQYF.

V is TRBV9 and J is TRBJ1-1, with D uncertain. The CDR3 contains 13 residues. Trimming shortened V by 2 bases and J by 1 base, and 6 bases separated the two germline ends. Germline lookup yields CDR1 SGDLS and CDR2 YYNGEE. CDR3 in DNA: TGTGCCAGCAGCGTTAATTCGAACACTGAAGCTTTCTTT. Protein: CASSVNSNTEAFF.

For the CDR3, the DNA is TGCAGCGTTCTCACAGGGGATACGACAGATACGCAGTATTTT. Translated: CSVLTGDTTDTQYF. The V gene is TRBV29-1, the J gene TRBJ2-3; 7 positions agree with TRBD1. The germline V gene has CDR1 SQVTM and CDR2 ANQGSEA. V shed 5 bases and J 3 bases; nucleotides not matched to a gene: 8. CDR3 length: 14 residues.

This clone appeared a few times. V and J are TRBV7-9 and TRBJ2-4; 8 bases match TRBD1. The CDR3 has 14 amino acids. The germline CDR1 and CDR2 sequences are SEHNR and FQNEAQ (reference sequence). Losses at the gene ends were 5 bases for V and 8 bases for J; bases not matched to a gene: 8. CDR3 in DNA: TGTGCCAGCAGCCCAGGACAGGGATACGACATTCAGTACTTC. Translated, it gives CASSPGQGYDIQYF.

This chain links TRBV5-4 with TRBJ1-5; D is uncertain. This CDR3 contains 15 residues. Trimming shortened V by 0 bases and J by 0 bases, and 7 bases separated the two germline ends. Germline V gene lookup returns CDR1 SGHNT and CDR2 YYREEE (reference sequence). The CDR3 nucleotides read TGTGCCAGCAGCTTGGGAGGACTTAGCAATCAGCCCCAGCATTTT. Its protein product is CASSLGGLSNQPQHF.

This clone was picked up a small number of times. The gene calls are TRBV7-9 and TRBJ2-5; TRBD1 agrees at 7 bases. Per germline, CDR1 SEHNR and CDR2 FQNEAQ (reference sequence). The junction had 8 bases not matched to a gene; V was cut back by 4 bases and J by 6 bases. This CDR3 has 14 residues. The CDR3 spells CASSSTTGSKTQYF. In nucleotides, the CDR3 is TGTGCCAGCAGCTCCACGACAGGGTCCAAGACCCAGTACTTC.

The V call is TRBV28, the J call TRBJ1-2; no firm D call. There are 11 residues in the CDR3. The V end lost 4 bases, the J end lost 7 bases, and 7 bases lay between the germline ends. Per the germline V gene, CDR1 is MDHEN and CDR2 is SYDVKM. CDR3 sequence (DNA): TGTGCCAGCAGTTATGTAGGTGGCTACACCTTC. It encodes CASSYVGGYTF.

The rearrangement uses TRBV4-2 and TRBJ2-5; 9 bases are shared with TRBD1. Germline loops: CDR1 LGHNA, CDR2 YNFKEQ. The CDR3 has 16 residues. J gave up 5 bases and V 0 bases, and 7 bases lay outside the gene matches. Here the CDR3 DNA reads TGTGCCAGCAGCCAAGACGGGACAGGGAATTGGGAGACCCAGTACTTC. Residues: CASSQDGTGNWETQYF.

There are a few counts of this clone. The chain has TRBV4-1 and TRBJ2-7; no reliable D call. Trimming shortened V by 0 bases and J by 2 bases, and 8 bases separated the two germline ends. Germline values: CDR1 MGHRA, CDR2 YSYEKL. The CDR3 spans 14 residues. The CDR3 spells CASSQDGTTYEQYF. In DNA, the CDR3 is TGCGCCAGCAGCCAAGATGGTACGACCTACGAGCAGTACTTC.

CDR3 DNA: TGTGCCTGGAGTCGGGGGACTTTGGTCTACAATGAGCAGTTCTTC. Translation: CAWSRGTLVYNEQFF. The J gene is TRBJ2-1, the V gene TRBV30; the D gene is possibly TRBD2 (6 bases). Deletions cut 2 bases from V and 3 bases from J, with 14 bases between. Germline V gene sequence: CDR1 GTSNPN, CDR2 SVGIG (reference sequence). This CDR3 is 15 amino acids long.

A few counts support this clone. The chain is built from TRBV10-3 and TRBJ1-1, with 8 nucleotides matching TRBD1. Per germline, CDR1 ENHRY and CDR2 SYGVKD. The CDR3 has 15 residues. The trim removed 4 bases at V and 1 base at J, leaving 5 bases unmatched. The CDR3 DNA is TGTGCCATCAGTGGTGGCGGGACAGGGAACACTGAAGCTTTCTTT. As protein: CAISGGGTGNTEAFF.

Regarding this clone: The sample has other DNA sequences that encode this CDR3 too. In nucleotides, the CDR3 is TGTGCCAGCAGCTTAGGGGGGATTAACACTGAAGCTTTCTTT. Amino acids: CASSLGGINTEAFF. The chain couples TRBV7-9 to TRBJ1-1; TRBD1 is a possible D gene (5 bases). The CDR3 is 14 residues long. CDR1 is SEHNR, CDR2 FQNEAQ, per germline (reference sequence). V was cut by 1 base and J by 2 bases, with 8 bases left in between.

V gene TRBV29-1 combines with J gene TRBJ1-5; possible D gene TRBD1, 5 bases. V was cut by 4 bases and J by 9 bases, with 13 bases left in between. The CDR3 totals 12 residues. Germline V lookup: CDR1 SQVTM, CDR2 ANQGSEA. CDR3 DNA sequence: TGCAGCGTTGGGGCAGGGCAGGGGCCCCAGCATTTT. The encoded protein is CSVGAGQGPQHF.

CDR3 in amino acids: CASSYIQGHEQFF. The CDR3, as DNA: TGTGCCAGCAGTTACATACAGGGGCATGAGCAGTTCTTC. The chain joins TRBV6-5 to TRBJ2-1; 7 bases are a match to TRBD1. V was pared by 2 bases and J by 8 bases, with 3 bases of the junction left unmatched. Germline V CDR1 and CDR2: MNHEY, SVGAGI. This CDR3 has 13 amino acids.

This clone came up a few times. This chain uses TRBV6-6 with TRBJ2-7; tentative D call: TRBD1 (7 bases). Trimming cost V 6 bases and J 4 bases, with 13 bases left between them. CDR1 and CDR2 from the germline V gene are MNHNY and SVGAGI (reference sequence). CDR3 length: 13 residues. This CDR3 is CASRGGTVYEQYF. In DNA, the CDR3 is TGTGCCAGCAGGGGCGGGACAGTTTACGAGCAGTACTTC.

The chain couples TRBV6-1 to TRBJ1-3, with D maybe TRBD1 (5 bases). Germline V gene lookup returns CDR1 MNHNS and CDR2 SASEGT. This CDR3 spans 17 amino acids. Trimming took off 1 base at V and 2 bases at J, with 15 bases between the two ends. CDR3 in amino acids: CASSEDVGPVAGNTIYF. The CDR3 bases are TGTGCCAGCAGTGAAGATGTGGGACCGGTCGCTGGAAACACCATATATTTT.

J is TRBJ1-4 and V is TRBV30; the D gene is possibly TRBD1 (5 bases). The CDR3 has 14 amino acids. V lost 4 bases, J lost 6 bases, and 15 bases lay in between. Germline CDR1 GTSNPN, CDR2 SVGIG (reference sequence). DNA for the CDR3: TGTGCCTGGAATTCCGGGACGGATGATGAAAAACTGTTTTTT. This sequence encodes CAWNSGTDDEKLFF. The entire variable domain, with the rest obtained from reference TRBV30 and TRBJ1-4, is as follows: SQTIHQWPATLVQPVGSPLSLECTVEGTSNPNLYWYRQAAGRGLQLLFYSVGIGQISSEVPQNLSASRPQDRQFILSSKKLLLSDSGFYLCAWNSGTDDEKLFFGSGTQLSVL.

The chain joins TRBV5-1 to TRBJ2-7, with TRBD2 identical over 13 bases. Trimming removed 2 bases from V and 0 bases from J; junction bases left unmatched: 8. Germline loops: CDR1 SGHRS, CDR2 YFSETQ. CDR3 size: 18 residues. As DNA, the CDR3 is TGCGCCAGCAGCTTTTCCGGGACTAGCGGGGTTTCCTCCTACGAGCAGTACTTC. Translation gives CASSFSGTSGVSSYEQYF.

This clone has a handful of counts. DNA for the CDR3: TGCAGCGCCGGGACAGGGGTAACAGATACGCAGTATTTT. This gives the protein CSAGTGVTDTQYF. This sequence joins TRBV29-1 and TRBJ2-3, with 10 bases lining up with TRBD1. Trimming removed 7 bases from V and 3 bases from J; junction bases left unmatched: 4. Germline CDR1 is SQVTM and CDR2 is ANQGSEA. The CDR3 loop spans 13 amino acids.

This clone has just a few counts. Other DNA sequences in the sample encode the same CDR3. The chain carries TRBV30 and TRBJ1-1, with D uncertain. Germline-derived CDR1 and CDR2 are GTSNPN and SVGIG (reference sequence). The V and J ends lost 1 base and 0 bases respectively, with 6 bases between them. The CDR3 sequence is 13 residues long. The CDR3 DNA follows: TGTGCCTGGAGTGGGCAGGTGAACACTGAAGCTTTCTTT. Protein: CAWSGQVNTEAFF.

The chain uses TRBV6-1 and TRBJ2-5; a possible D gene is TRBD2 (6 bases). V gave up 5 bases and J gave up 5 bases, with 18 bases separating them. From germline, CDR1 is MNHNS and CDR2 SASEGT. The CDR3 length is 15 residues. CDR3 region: CASSRLLGGGETQYF. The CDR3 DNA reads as TGTGCCAGCAGTCGATTGCTTGGAGGAGGGGAGACCCAGTACTTC.

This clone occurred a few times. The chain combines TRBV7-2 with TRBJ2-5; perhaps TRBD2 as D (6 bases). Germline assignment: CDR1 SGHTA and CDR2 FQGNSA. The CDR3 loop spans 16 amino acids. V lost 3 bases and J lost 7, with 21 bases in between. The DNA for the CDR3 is TGTGCCAGCAGCTTTTGGGAGGAGACCACAAGATCGACCCAGTACTTC. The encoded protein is CASSFWEETTRSTQYF.

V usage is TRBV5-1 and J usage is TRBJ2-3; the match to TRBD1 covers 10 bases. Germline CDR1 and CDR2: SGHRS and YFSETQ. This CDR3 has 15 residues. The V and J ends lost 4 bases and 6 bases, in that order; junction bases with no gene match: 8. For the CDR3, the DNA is TGCGCCAGCAGCAACCGGGACAGGGGTACGGATACGCAGTATTTT. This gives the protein CASSNRDRGTDTQYF.

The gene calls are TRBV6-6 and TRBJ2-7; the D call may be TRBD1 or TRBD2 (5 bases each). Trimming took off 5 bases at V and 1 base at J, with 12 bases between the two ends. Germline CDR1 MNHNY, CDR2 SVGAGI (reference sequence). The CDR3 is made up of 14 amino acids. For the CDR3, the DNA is TGTGCCAGCAGTACCCAGGGACGGTCCTACGAGCAGTACTTC. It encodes CASSTQGRSYEQYF.